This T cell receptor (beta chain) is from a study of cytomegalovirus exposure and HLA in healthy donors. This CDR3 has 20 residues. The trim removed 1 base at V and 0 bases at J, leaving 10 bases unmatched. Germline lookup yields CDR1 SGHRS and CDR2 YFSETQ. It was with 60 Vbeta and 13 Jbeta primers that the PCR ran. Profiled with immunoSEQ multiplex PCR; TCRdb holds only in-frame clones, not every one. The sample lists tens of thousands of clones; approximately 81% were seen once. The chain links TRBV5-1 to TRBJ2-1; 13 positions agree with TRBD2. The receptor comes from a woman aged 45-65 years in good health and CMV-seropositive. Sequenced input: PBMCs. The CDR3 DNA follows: TGCGCCAGCAGCTTGACGCTGGGACTAGCGGGACGCCTCTCCTACAATGAGCAGTTCTTC. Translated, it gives CASSLTLGLAGRLSYNEQFF.